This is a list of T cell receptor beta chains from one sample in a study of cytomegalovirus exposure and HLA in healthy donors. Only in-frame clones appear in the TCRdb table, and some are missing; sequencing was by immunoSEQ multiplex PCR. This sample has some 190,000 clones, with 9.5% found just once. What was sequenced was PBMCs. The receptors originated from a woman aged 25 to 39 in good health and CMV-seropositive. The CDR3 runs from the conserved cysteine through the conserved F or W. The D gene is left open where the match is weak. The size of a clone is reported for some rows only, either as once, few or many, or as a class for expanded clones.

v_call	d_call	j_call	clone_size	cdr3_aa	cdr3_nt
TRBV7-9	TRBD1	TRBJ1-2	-	CASSRDSYGYTF	TGTGCCAGCAGCCGGGACAGCTATGGCTACACCTTC
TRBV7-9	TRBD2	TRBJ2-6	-	CASSLGLAGDSGANVLTF	TGTGCCAGCAGCTTGGGACTAGCGGGAGACTCTGGGGCCAACGTCCTGACTTTC
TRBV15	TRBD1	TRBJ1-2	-	CATGGDRDKGYGYTF	TGTGCCACCGGGGGAGACAGGGATAAAGGCTATGGCTACACCTTC
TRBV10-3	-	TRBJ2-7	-	CAISSRQATYEQYF	TGTGCCATCAGTAGCCGACAGGCCACCTACGAGCAGTACTTC
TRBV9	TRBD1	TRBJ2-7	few	CASSARDSTYEQYF	TGTGCCAGCAGCGCCCGGGACAGCACCTACGAGCAGTACTTC
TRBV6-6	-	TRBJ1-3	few	CASKTPGSGNTIYF	TGTGCCAGCAAAACCCCGGGCTCTGGAAACACCATATATTTT
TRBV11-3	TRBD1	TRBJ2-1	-	CASSRDRVNEQFF	TGTGCCAGCAGCCGGGACAGGGTCAATGAGCAGTTCTTC
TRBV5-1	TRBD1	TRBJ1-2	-	CASRRTGEAYGYTF	TGCGCCAGCAGGAGGACAGGGGAAGCCTATGGCTACACCTTC
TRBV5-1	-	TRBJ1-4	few	CASSLGPGVNEKLFF	TGCGCCAGCAGCTTGGGACCCGGGGTTAATGAAAAACTGTTTTTT
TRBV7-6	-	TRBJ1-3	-	CASSFSPGSGNTIYF	TGTGCCAGCAGCTTTTCGCCGGGCTCTGGAAACACCATATATTTT
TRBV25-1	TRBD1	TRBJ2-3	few	CASRPPGQGNLADTQYF	TGTGCCAGCAGGCCTCCGGGACAGGGTAATTTAGCAGATACGCAGTATTTT
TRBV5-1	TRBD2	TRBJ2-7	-	CASSLLAGDYEQYF	TGCGCCAGCAGCTTACTAGCGGGGGACTACGAGCAGTACTTC
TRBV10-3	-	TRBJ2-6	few	CAIRAQSSGANVLTF	TGTGCCATCAGGGCACAGAGCTCTGGGGCCAACGTCCTGACTTTC
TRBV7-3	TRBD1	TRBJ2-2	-	CASSKGQANTGELFF	TGTGCCAGCAGTAAGGGACAGGCCAACACCGGGGAGCTGTTTTTT
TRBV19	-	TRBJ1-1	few	CASSALGGGLNTEAFF	TGTGCCAGTAGTGCCTTGGGAGGAGGATTGAACACTGAAGCTTTCTTT
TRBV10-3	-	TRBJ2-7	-	CAISESRPTRGATYEQYF	TGTGCCATCAGTGAGTCGAGGCCGACCAGGGGCGCGACCTACGAGCAGTACTTC
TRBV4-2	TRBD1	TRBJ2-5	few	CASSQGQGEETQYF	TGTGCCAGCAGCCAAGGACAGGGGGAGGAGACCCAGTACTTC
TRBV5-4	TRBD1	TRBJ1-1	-	CASSLAVGDRAAFF	TGTGCCAGCAGCTTGGCCGTAGGGGACAGGGCAGCTTTCTTT
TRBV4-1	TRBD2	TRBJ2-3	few	CASTRTSLPDTQYF	TGCGCCAGCACTCGGACTAGCCTACCAGATACGCAGTATTTT
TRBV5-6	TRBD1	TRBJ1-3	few	CASSLLGDRGRGNTIYF	TGTGCCAGCAGCTTGCTTGGGGACAGGGGGCGAGGAAACACCATATATTTT
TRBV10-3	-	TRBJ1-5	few	CAISESGAATGVHQPQHF	TGTGCCATCAGTGAGTCGGGGGCCGCTACCGGGGTACATCAGCCCCAGCATTTT
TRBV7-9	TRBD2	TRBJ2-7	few	CASSPRGGGDSYEQYF	TGTGCCAGCAGCCCCCGTGGCGGGGGGGACTCCTACGAGCAGTACTTC
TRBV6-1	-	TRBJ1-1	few	CASREDSEAFF	TGTGCCAGCAGGGAGGACAGTGAAGCTTTCTTT
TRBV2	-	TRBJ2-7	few	CASTGSYEQYF	TGTGCCAGCACAGGGTCCTACGAGCAGTACTTC
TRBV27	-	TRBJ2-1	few	CASSSGEAQPSYNEQFF	TGTGCCAGCAGTTCCGGGGAGGCACAACCCTCCTACAATGAGCAGTTCTTC
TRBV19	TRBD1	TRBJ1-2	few	CASKYTGGAEWSGYTF	TGTGCCAGTAAATACACAGGGGGCGCGGAATGGAGTGGCTACACCTTC
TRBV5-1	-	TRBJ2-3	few	CASSPTRDSFNTDTQYF	TGCGCCAGCAGCCCTACCCGAGACAGTTTTAACACAGATACGCAGTATTTT
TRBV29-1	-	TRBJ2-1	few	CSARVPNSDEQFF	TGCAGCGCTAGAGTCCCAAATAGTGATGAGCAGTTCTTC
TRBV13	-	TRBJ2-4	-	CASRPHSRLAKNIQYF	TGTGCCAGTAGGCCTCATAGCAGATTAGCCAAAAACATTCAGTACTTC
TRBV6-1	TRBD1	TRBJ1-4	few	CASRTGDSNEKLFF	TGTGCCAGCAGAACAGGGGACTCTAATGAAAAACTGTTTTTT
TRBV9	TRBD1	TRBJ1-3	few	CASRAGDRGPAGNTIYF	TGTGCCAGCAGGGCGGGGGACAGGGGGCCGGCGGGAAACACCATATATTTT
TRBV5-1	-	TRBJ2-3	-	CASSYAASTDTQYF	TGCGCCAGCAGCTACGCGGCTAGCACAGATACGCAGTATTTT
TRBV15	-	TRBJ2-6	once	CATSRERDSSGANVLPF	TGTGCCACCAGCAGAGAACGTGATAGCTCTGGGGCCAACGTCCTGCCTTTC
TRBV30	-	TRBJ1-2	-	CAWTAATGTNYGYTF	TGTGCCTGGACCGCGGCTACGGGGACTAACTATGGCTACACCTTC
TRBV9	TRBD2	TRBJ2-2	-	CASSVTGTSGTGELFF	TGTGCCAGCAGCGTTACCGGAACTAGCGGCACCGGGGAGCTGTTTTTT
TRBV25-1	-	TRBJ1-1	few	CASRGLQMNTEAFF	TGTGCCAGCAGGGGTCTACAGATGAACACTGAAGCTTTCTTT
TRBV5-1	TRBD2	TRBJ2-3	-	CASSPELAGGTDTQYF	TGCGCCAGCAGCCCGGAACTAGCGGGAGGTACAGATACGCAGTATTTT
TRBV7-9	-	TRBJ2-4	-	CASSLVGVYIQYF	TGTGCCAGCAGCTTAGTCGGGGTGTACATTCAGTACTTC
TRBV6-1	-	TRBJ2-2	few	CASSEGSFGTGELFF	TGTGCCAGCAGTGAAGGGAGTTTTGGCACCGGGGAGCTGTTTTTT
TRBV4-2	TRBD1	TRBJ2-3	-	CASSQGQGANTDTQYF	TGTGCCAGCAGCCAAGGGCAGGGGGCCAACACAGATACGCAGTATTTT
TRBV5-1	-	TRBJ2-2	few	CASSFPGTGELFF	TGCGCCAGCAGCTTCCCGGGGACCGGGGAGCTGTTTTTT
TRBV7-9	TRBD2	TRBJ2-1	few	CASSLDLGLAENEQFF	TGTGCCAGCAGCTTAGACCTGGGACTAGCGGAAAATGAGCAGTTCTTC
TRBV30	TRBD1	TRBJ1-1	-	CAWRKDRGQAFF	TGTGCCTGGAGAAAGGACAGGGGACAAGCTTTCTTT
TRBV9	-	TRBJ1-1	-	CASSVAGQSAEAFF	TGTGCCAGCAGCGTAGCTGGACAGAGCGCTGAAGCTTTCTTT
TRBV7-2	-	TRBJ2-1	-	CASSLALGGASNEQFF	TGTGCCAGCAGCTTAGCCCTCGGGGGTGCGTCCAATGAGCAGTTCTTC
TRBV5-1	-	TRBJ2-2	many	CASRLALGTGELFF	TGCGCCAGCAGACTAGCACTAGGGACCGGGGAGCTGTTTTTT
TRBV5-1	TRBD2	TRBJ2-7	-	CASSLRTSGYEQYF	TGCGCCAGCAGCCTCCGGACTAGCGGCTACGAGCAGTACTTC
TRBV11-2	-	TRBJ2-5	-	CASSLMRETQYF	TGTGCCAGCAGCTTGATGCGCGAGACCCAGTACTTC
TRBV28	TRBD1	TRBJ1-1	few	CASSLVGSGRGRLNTEAFF	TGTGCCAGCAGTTTAGTCGGTTCGGGCAGGGGGCGCTTGAACACTGAAGCTTTCTTT
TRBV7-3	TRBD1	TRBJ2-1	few	CASSLFGQGDHNEQFF	TGTGCCAGCAGCTTATTTGGGCAGGGGGACCACAATGAGCAGTTCTTC
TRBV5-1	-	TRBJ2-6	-	CASSLGPSGANVLTF	TGCGCCAGCAGCTTGGGGCCGTCTGGGGCCAACGTCCTGACTTTC
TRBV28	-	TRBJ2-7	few	CASSSSGDEQYF	TGTGCCAGCAGTTCCTCGGGTGACGAGCAGTACTTC
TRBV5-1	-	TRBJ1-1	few	CASSFPQGSFTEAFF	TGCGCCAGCAGCTTCCCTCAGGGGAGCTTCACTGAAGCTTTCTTT
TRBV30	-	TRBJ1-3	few	CAWRGEYSGNTIYF	TGTGCCTGGAGAGGAGAATACTCTGGAAACACCATATATTTT
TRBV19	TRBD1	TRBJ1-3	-	CASSPSYTGAGNTIYF	TGTGCCAGTAGTCCCTCTTACACAGGGGCTGGAAACACCATATATTTT
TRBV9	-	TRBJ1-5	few	CASSVVEVSNQPQHF	TGTGCCAGCAGCGTAGTGGAGGTGAGCAATCAGCCCCAGCATTTT
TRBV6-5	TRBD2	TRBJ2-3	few	CASSPGTSGRSTQYF	TGTGCCAGCAGCCCCGGGACTAGCGGGAGGTCGACGCAGTATTTT